In this sample, the clone carrying this T cell receptor beta chain turned up a few times. Its antigen is as yet unknown. The sample is drawn from a study of blood T cells in healthy people across ages. J gave up 5 bases and V 4 bases, and 5 bases lay outside the gene matches. The length of the CDR3 is 13 residues. Germline V gene lookup returns CDR1 DFQATT and CDR2 SNEGSKA (reference sequence). Study-level findings and limits: Higher diversity and more naive CD4+ cells were features of long-lived donors, compared to aged donors.

No fewer than 6 million PBMCs went into each sample. Using a J-beta primer mix together with a sample-barcoded 5' primer, a second PCR was run for about 6 to 12 cycles. Every single cDNA molecule received a tag from a template-switch adaptor with 12 random nucleotides. MiXCR was run by TCRdb on the 5' RACE reads, yielding one entry per CDR3 protein. The profile covers 1.5 million to 2 million distinct CDR3 sequences, with 40% to 55% appearing a single time and around 2.1% taken by the ten largest. This sequence joins TRBV20-1 and TRBJ2-1; 7 nucleotides match TRBD1. This receptor was taken from a middle-aged woman in good health. Sequencing used blood. This CDR3 is CSATGTDNNEQFF. The CDR3 nucleotides are TGCAGTGCTACCGGGACAGATAACAATGAGCAGTTCTTC.